Included here is one T cell receptor beta chain sequence, with context. The antigen remains unidentified. The protocol was immunoSEQ multiplex PCR, while the TCRdb copy is restricted to in-frame clones and leaves out a portion. Among some 47,000 clones listed, roughly 86% were seen once. V trimming: 3 bases; J trimming: 6 bases; junction bases outside the gene matches: 2. The germline V gene encodes CDR1 SGHDN and CDR2 FVKESK. This CDR3 is built from 13 residues. The data were obtained in a study of T cells after posttransplantation cyclophosphamide. General observations from the study: Donor CD8+ memory clones often dominated recipient blood repertoires at later times. Tissue-infiltrating T cells from skin or gut overlapped little with blood T cells. Recipient CMV seropositivity and CMV reactivation strongly tracked TRB clonality.

The V gene is TRBV14, the J gene TRBJ2-1; TRBD2 agrees at 7 bases. Sequencing input: PBMCs. The TCR comes from a man between 25 and 39 years old with a blood cancer, CMV-positive, and with a related stem cell donor. The CDR3 spells CASSHPGGNEQFF. Here the CDR3 DNA reads TGTGCCAGCAGCCACCCGGGGGGCAATGAGCAGTTCTTC.